The rows below give T cell receptor beta chains drawn from one sample of a study of cytomegalovirus exposure and HLA in healthy donors. Produced via immunoSEQ multiplex PCR; TCRdb's table is partial and in-frame only. Of 180,000 or so clones in the sample, just under 90% were seen once. Material for sequencing was PBMCs. The receptors stem from a woman aged 25-40 years in good health and CMV-seronegative. CDR3s include the opening cysteine and the closing phenylalanine or tryptophan. D genes are given only for firm matches. Part of the rows lack a size; the others show once, few, many or a class for expanded clones.

TRBV6-1	TRBJ1-2	-	-	TGTGCCAGCACGATACAGAGAAACTATGGCTACACCTTC	CASTIQRNYGYTF
TRBV9	TRBJ1-1	-	-	TGTGCCAGCAGCCCCGCGGGGGAGACTGAAGCTTTCTTT	CASSPAGETEAFF
TRBV5-4	TRBJ2-5	-	TRBD2	TGTGCCAGCAGCTTTTGGGCTAGCGGGGGGGCCGAGGAGACCCAGTACTTC	CASSFWASGGAEETQYF
TRBV29-1	TRBJ2-1	-	-	TGCAGCGTGCCCGGGACATTGGGCAATGAGCAGTTCTTC	CSVPGTLGNEQFF
TRBV2	TRBJ1-2	-	-	TGTGCCAGCAGTGATGACAGCGACTATGGCTACACCTTC	CASSDDSDYGYTF
TRBV6-1	TRBJ2-2	-	-	TGTGCCAGTCTCGATCGAACATCCTTGGGGGAGCTGTTTTTT	CASLDRTSLGELFF
TRBV6-6	TRBJ1-2	-	-	TGTGCCAGCAGTTACTCGGCCGAGGGTAACTATGGCTACACCTTC	CASSYSAEGNYGYTF
TRBV4-1	TRBJ1-1	-	-	TGCGCCAGCAGCCAGAATTCAGCGTTTTTGAACACTGAAGCTTTCTTT	CASSQNSAFLNTEAFF
TRBV5-4	TRBJ1-3	-	TRBD1	TGTGCCTGCCGGACAGGGGAAAACACCATATATTTT	CACRTGENTIYF
TRBV16	TRBJ1-1	-	-	TGTGCCAGCAGCCAAGGCAGTCCCCCGGGAGGTGAAGCTTTCTTT	CASSQGSPPGGEAFF
TRBV9	TRBJ1-2	-	-	TGTGCCAGCAGCGTAGGCAGAAGCTACACCTTC	CASSVGRSYTF
TRBV25-1	TRBJ1-1	once	-	TGTGCCAGCAGTGTGGGAGAGGGCACTGAAGCTTTCTTT	CASSVGEGTEAFF
TRBV2	TRBJ1-3	-	-	TGTGCCAGCCCCCCCTCACCCTATAACCGACAGCACTCTGGAAACACCATATATTTT	CASPPSPYNRQHSGNTIYF
TRBV14	TRBJ2-7	-	-	TGTGCCAGCAGCCAAGTGTGGGGGCGCGAGCAGTACTTC	CASSQVWGREQYF
TRBV9	TRBJ1-6	-	-	TGTGCCAGCAGTCAGGGGTTGGGTAATTCACCCCTCCACTTT	CASSQGLGNSPLHF
TRBV19	TRBJ2-7	-	-	TGTGCCAGTAGTATGAGACAGGACTACGAGCAGTACTTC	CASSMRQDYEQYF
TRBV27	TRBJ1-5	once	-	TGTGCCAGCAGTCCCCGCCGAGGGGGAGGGCTCCAGCCCCAGCATTTT	CASSPRRGGGLQPQHF
TRBV5-6	TRBJ1-5	-	-	TGTGCCAGCAGCTTTTTTGTTTATGGCAATCAGCCCCAGCATTTT	CASSFFVYGNQPQHF
TRBV5-6	TRBJ1-6	-	TRBD1	TGTGCCAGCACCAAGACAGGGGCTAATTCACCCCTCCACTTT	CASTKTGANSPLHF
TRBV27	TRBJ1-2	once	TRBD1	TGTGCCAGCAGTGACAGGGGGCGCTTTTTCTATGGCTACACCTTC	CASSDRGRFFYGYTF